Following are 11 T cell receptor beta chains from one sample sequenced in a study of low-dose radiotherapy and immunotherapy resistance in tumors. Sample time point: before trial treatment. The PCR that amplified TCRs ran for about 20 cycles, relying on a constant-region primer and a V-primer adapter. Using its own MiXCR run on the reads, TCRdb lists one record per CDR3 protein. The sample consists of roughly 46,000 distinct CDR3 sequences, about an eighth of them appearing once. The specimen was PBMCs, collected before treatment. These TCRs come from a female donor with ovarian cancer.

This clonotype came up many times. The J gene is TRBJ1-5, the V gene TRBV7-8; D ambiguous. CDR1 is SGHVS, CDR2 FQNEAQ, per germline. The CDR3 loop spans 13 amino acids. V lost 1 base and J lost 5, with 6 bases in between. The CDR3 is CASSLDRDQPQHF. The CDR3 bases are TGTGCCAGCAGCTTAGACAGAGATCAGCCCCAGCATTTT.

This clonotype was observed at least ten times. J is TRBJ2-1 and V is TRBV7-2, with 13 nucleotides matching TRBD2. J gave up 8 bases and V 4 bases, and 8 bases lay outside the gene matches. Per the germline V gene, CDR1 is SGHTA and CDR2 is FQGNSA. The CDR3 covers 16 residues. Written as DNA, the CDR3 is TGTGCCAGCAGCTCTGCGGGGACTAGCGGGATCCATGAGCAGTTCTTC. Protein product: CASSSAGTSGIHEQFF.

This clonotype was recorded a few times. The chain combines TRBV28 with TRBJ1-2, with 7 nucleotides matching TRBD1. The junction had 1 base not matched to a gene; V was cut back by 4 bases and J by 2 bases. In germline, CDR1 is MDHEN, CDR2 SYDVKM. The CDR3 runs to 13 residues. The CDR3 spells CASSSTGNYGYTF. The DNA of the CDR3 is TGTGCCAGCAGTTCGACAGGGAACTATGGCTACACCTTC.

This clonotype was seen at least ten times. This chain links TRBV28 with TRBJ2-7; possible D gene TRBD2, 5 bases. This CDR3 has 13 amino acids. V was shortened by 7 bases and J by 2 bases, with 12 bases between the two germline ends. Germline V gene sequence: CDR1 MDHEN, CDR2 SYDVKM. The CDR3 sequence is CASISGITYEQYF. Written as DNA, the CDR3 is TGTGCCAGCATTTCGGGGATTACCTACGAGCAGTACTTC.

Many counts were recorded for this clonotype. The J gene is TRBJ1-2, the V gene TRBV27; the D is unclear. This CDR3 has 12 residues. Germline assignment: CDR1 MNHEY and CDR2 SMNVEV (reference sequence). V was clipped by 4 bases and J by 3 bases, with 6 bases between them. Here the CDR3 reads CASSSPHYGYTF. In nucleotides, the CDR3 is TGTGCCAGCAGTTCCCCCCACTATGGCTACACCTTC.

There are many counts of this clonotype. This chain uses TRBV7-2 with TRBJ2-1; 8 bases map to TRBD1. This CDR3 is built from 15 residues. Germline CDR1 reads SGHTA; CDR2 reads FQGNSA. V lost 4 bases to trimming and J lost 2 bases; unmatched junction nucleotides: 4. CDR3 sequence reads: CASSYDRGTYNEQFF. The CDR3 coding sequence is TGTGCCAGCAGCTACGACAGGGGTACCTACAATGAGCAGTTCTTC. Full variable domain (remainder filled in from reference TRBV7-2 and TRBJ2-1): GAGVSQSPSNKVTEKGKDVELRCDPISGHTALYWYRQSLGQGLEFLIYFQGNSAPDKSGLPSDRFSAERTGGSVSTLTIQRTQQEDSAVYLCASSYDRGTYNEQFFGPGTRLTVL.

This clonotype has ten or more counts. The chain links TRBV30 to TRBJ2-1; D gene ambiguous. Germline V gene data show CDR1 as GTSNPN and CDR2 as SVGIG (reference sequence). The CDR3 covers 15 residues. V lost 0 bases to trimming and J lost 6 bases, with 15 bases between them. CDR3 protein: CAWSVRVRGTNEQFF. The CDR3 DNA reads TGTGCCTGGAGTGTACGGGTCCGCGGAACCAATGAGCAGTTCTTC.

There are many counts of this clonotype. The chain joins TRBV28 to TRBJ1-5; no clear D. Deletions cut 5 bases from V and 12 bases from J, with 14 bases between. Germline V gene lookup returns CDR1 MDHEN and CDR2 SYDVKM. The CDR3 length is 12 residues. Here the CDR3 DNA reads TGTGCCAGCAGTCTAAGATTAGGACTCCAGCATTTT. Amino acid sequence: CASSLRLGLQHF.

This clonotype turned up a few times. V and J are TRBV6-1 and TRBJ1-2; no definite D call. The CDR3 extends over 13 amino acids. CDR1 is MNHNS, CDR2 SASEGT, per germline. V shed 6 bases and J shed 4 bases, with 12 bases lying between them. CDR3 coding DNA: TGTGCCAGCAGCGAGTATGCACTCTATGGCTACACCTTC. Protein: CASSEYALYGYTF.

This clonotype was picked up a small number of times. Since a far larger clone is one base different, this is likely a read error. The CDR3, as DNA: TGTGCCAGCGCGCCATTTGATAGCTCCTACAATGAGCAGTACTTC. As protein: CASAPFDSSYNEQYF. The chain employs TRBV6-8 and TRBJ2-7; no clear D gene. Germline assignment: CDR1 MNHGY and CDR2 SAAAGT. The CDR3 consists of 15 residues. Deletions cut 8 bases from V and 7 bases from J, with 24 bases between.

This clonotype occurred many times. The V call is TRBV7-3, the J call TRBJ2-2; 10 positions agree with TRBD1. This CDR3 is built from 17 residues. V was clipped by 5 bases and J by 0 bases; unmatched bases: 6. The germline V gene encodes CDR1 SGHTA and CDR2 FQGTGA. The CDR3 region has the DNA TGTGCCAGCAGCCGACAGGGGGCAAGAGCGAACACCGGGGAGCTGTTTTTT. It specifies CASSRQGARANTGELFF.